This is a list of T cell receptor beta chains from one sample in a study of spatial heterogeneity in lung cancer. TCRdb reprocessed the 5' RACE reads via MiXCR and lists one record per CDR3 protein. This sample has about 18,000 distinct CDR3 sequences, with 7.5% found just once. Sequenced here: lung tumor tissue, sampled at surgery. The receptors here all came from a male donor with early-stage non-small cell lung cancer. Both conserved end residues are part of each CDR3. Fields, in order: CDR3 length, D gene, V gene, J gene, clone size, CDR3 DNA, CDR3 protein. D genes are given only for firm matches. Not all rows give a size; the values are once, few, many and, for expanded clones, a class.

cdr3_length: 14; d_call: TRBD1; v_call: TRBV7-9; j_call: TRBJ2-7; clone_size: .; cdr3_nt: TGTGCCAGCAGCGGGGGGTCGGGACAGGCCCTACGGTACTTC; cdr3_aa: CASSGGSGQALRYF
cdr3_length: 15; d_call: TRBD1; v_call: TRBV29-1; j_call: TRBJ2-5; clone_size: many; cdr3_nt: TGCAGCGTCCAGGCCGGGACAGGGTCCGGTGAGACCCAGTACTTC; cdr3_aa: CSVQAGTGSGETQYF
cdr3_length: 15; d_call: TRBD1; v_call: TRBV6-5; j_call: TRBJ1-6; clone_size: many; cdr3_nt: TGTGCCAGCAGTTACTCGGGCAGGGGGAGGTCACCCCTCCACTTT; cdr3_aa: CASSYSGRGRSPLHF
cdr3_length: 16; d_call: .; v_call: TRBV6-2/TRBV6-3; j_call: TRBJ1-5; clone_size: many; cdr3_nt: TGTGCCAGCACACCCCGACGACAGCACGACAATCAGCCCCAGCATTTT; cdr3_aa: CASTPRRQHDNQPQHF
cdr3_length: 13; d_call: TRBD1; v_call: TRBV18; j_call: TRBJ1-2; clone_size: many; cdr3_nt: TGTGCCAGCTCACGTGTCACAGGGGATGGCTACACCTTC; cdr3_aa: CASSRVTGDGYTF
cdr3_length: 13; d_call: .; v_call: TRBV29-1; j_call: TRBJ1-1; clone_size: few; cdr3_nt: TGCAGCGTTACGGTGACCGCGAACACTGAAGCTTTCTTT; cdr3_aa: CSVTVTANTEAFF
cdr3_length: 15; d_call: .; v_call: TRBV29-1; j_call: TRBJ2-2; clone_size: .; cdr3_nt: TGCAGCATGGCGGATGGCAGGGGGGACACCGGGGAGCTGTTTTTT; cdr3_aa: CSMADGRGDTGELFF
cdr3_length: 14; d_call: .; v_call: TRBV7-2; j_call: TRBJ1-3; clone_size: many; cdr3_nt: TGTGCCAGCAGCTTAGGCTTGGCAGGAAACACCATATATTTT; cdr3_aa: CASSLGLAGNTIYF
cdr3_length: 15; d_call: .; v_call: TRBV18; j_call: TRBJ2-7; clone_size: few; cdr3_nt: TGTGCCAGCTCACCAGATTCCGGGTTCACCTACGAGCAGTACTTC; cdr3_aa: CASSPDSGFTYEQYF
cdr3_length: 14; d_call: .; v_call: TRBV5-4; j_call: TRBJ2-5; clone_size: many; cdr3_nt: TGTGCCAGCAGCTTGATAGGGATCGGGGAGACCCAGTACTTC; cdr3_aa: CASSLIGIGETQYF
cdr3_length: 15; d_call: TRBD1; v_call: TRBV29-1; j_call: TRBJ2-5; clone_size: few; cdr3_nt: TGCAGCGTTGAAACGGACAGGGAGGTCCAAGAGACCCAGTACTTC; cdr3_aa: CSVETDREVQETQYF
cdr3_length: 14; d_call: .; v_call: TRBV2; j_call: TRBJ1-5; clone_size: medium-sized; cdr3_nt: TGTGCCAGCAGTGAATCGCAGGGCCTAGGGCCCCAGCATTTT; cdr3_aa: CASSESQGLGPQHF
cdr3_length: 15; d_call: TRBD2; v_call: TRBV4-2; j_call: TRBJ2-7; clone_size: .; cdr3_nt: TGTGCCAGCAGCCGTCTAGCGGGGGGCCACTACGAGCAGTACTTC; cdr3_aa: CASSRLAGGHYEQYF
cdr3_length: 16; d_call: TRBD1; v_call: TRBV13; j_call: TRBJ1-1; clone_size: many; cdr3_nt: TGTGCCAGCAGCTCCACCCGGACAGGGGAGGACACTGAAGCTTTCTTT; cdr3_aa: CASSSTRTGEDTEAFF
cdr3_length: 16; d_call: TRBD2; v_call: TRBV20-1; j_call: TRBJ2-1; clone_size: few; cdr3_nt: TGCAGTGCTAGACCCATCGGACTAGCGGGGGGGCCATTCCAGTTCTTC; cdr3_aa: CSARPIGLAGGPFQFF
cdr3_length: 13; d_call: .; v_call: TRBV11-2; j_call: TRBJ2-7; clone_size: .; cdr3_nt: TGTGCCAGCGGGTCCTTGGGGGTATACGAGCAGTACTTC; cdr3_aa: CASGSLGVYEQYF
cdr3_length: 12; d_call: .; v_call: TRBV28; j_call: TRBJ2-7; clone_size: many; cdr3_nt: TGTGCCAGCAATCCGCAGGGACACGAGCAGTACTTC; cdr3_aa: CASNPQGHEQYF
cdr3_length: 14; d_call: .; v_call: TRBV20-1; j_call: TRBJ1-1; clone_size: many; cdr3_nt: TGCAGTGCCCCGATAGGGGATACGAACACTGAAGCTTTCTTT; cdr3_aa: CSAPIGDTNTEAFF
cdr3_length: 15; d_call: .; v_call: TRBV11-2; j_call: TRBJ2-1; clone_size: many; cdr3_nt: TGTGCCAGCAGCTTGGGCCCTAGCCGTTTCAATGAGCAGTTCTTC; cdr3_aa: CASSLGPSRFNEQFF
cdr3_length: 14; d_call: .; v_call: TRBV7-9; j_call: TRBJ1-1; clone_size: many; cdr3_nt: TGTGCCAGCAGCGCCGGGACGGTGAACACTGAAGCTTTCTTT; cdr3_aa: CASSAGTVNTEAFF
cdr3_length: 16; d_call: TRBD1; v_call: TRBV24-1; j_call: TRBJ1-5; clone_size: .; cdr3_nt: TGTGCCACCCAGGCCCCGCCAGGGGGGAGCAATCAGCCCCAGCATTTT; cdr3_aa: CATQAPPGGSNQPQHF
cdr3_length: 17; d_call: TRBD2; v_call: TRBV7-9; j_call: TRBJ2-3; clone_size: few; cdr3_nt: TGTGCCAGCAGCCCCCCTCTAGCGGGGGCCTGGAGAGATACGCAGTATTTT; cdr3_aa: CASSPPLAGAWRDTQYF
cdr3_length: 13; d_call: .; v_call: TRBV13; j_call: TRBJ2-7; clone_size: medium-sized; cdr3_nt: TGTGCCAGCAGCCTCGGGCCCTCCTACGAGCAGTACTTC; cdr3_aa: CASSLGPSYEQYF
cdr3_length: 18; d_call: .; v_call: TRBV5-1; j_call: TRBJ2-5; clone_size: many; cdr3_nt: TGCGCCAGCAGGATTCGGGCCCGGAGTGCTATCCCCCAAGAGACCCAGTACTTC; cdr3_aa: CASRIRARSAIPQETQYF
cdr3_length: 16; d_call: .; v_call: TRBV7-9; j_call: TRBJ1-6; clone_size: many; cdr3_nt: TGTGCCAGCAGCCGAGACTCCGGGATCAGGGCATCACCCCTCCACTTT; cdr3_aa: CASSRDSGIRASPLHF
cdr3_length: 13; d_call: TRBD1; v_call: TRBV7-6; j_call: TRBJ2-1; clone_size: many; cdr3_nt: TGTGCCAGCAGAGGGACAGGGGAGTTCGGGCAGTTCTTC; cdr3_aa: CASRGTGEFGQFF
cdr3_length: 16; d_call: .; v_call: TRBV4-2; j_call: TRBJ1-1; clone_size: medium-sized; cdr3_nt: TGTGCCAGCAGCCAAGGCCGGGGGGGCAGGGCCGCTGAAGCTTTCTTT; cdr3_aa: CASSQGRGGRAAEAFF
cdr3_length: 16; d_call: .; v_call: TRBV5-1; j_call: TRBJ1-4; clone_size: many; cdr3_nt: TGCGCCAGCAGCTTGAGTCCCCCAGGGACGAATGAAAAACTGTTTTTT; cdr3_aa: CASSLSPPGTNEKLFF
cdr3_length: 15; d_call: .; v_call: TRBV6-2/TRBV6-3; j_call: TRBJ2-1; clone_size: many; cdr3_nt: TGTGCCAGCAGTTACAGGCAGGACTCCTACAATGAGCAGTTCTTC; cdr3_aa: CASSYRQDSYNEQFF
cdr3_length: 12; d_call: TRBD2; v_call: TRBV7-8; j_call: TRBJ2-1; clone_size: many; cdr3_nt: TGTGCCAGCAGCGCTGTAAGCGGGACCCAGTTCTTC; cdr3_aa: CASSAVSGTQFF
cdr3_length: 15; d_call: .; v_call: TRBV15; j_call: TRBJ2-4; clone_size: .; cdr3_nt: TGTGCCACCAGCAGAGGGGGGGCAGCCAAAAACATTCAGTACTTC; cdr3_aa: CATSRGGAAKNIQYF
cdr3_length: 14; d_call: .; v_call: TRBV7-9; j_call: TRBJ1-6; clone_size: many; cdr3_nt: TGTGCCAGCAGCCGGGACGGTCCGGGCTCACCCCTCCACTTT; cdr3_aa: CASSRDGPGSPLHF
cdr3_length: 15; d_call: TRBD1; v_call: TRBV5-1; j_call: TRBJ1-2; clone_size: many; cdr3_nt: TGCGCCAGCAGCTTGGTGGCAGGGGGCAACTATGGCTACACCTTC; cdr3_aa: CASSLVAGGNYGYTF
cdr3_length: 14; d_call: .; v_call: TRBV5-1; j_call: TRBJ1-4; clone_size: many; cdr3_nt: TGCGCCAGCAGCTTGGGTCAGTCTAATGAAAAACTGTTTTTT; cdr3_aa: CASSLGQSNEKLFF
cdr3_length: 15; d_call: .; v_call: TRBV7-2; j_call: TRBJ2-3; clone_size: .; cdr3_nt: TGTGCCAGCAGCTTAGGGTGGGGGGACGCAGATACGCAGTATTTT; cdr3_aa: CASSLGWGDADTQYF
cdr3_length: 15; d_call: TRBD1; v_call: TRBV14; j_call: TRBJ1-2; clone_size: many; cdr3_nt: TGTGCCAGCAGCCAAGAACAGGGGGCTAACTATGGCTACACCTTC; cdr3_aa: CASSQEQGANYGYTF
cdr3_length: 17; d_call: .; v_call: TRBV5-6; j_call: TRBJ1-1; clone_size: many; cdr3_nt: TGTGCCAGCAGCTCACCCCAGGGAACTAGGGTGAACACTGAAGCTTTCTTT; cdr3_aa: CASSSPQGTRVNTEAFF
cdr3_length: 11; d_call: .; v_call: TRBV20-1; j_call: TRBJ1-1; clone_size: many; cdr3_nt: TGCAGTGCTCGGGGGGGGGCCCGAGCTTTCTTT; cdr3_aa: CSARGGARAFF
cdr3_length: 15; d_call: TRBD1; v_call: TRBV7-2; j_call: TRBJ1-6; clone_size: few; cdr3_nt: TGTGCCAGCAGCTTTTTAGACAGGGTGAATTCACCCCTCCACTTT; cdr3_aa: CASSFLDRVNSPLHF
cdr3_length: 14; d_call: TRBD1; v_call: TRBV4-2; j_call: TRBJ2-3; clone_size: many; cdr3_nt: TGTGCCAGCAGCTCCACAGGGGGCGCAGATACGCAGTATTTT; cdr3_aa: CASSSTGGADTQYF
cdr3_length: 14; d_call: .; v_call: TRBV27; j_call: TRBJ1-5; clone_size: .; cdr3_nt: TGTGCCAGCAGTTCAGGGGAAAACAATCAGCCCCAGAATTTT; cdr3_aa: CASSSGENNQPQNF
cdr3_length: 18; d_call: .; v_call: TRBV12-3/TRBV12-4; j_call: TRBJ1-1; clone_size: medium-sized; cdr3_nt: TGTGCCAGCAGTTCCCTAGGGAGGACAGCACTTATGAACACTGAAGCTTTCTTT; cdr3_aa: CASSSLGRTALMNTEAFF
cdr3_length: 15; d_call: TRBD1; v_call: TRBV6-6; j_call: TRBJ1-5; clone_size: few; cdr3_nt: TGTGCCAGCAGCCACGGGGACAGGGTTGATCAGCCCCAGCATTTT; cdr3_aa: CASSHGDRVDQPQHF
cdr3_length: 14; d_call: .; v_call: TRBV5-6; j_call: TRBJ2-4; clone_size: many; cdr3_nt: TGTGCCAGCAGCTTTAGGTTAGCCAAAAACATTCAGTACTTC; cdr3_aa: CASSFRLAKNIQYF
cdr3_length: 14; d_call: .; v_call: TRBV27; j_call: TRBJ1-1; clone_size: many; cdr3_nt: TGTGCCAGCAGTTTATTTGGGGGGGACACTGAAGCTTTCTTT; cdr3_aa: CASSLFGGDTEAFF
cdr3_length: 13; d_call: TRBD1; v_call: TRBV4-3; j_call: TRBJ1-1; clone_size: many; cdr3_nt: TGCGCCAGCAGCCAATTGACAGGGAGGGAAGCTTTCTTT; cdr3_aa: CASSQLTGREAFF
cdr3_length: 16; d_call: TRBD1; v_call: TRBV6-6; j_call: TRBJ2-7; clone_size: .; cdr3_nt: TGTGCCAGCAGCCTCTCGGGGGACAGGGGATCTTACGAGCAGTACTTC; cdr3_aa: CASSLSGDRGSYEQYF
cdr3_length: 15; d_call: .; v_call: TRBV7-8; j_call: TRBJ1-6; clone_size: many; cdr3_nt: TGTGCCAGCAGCTTAGATACAGGGAAAAGATCACCCCTCCACTTT; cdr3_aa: CASSLDTGKRSPLHF
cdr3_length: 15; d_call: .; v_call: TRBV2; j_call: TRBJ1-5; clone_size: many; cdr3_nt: TGTGCCAGCAGTGAAAGGTTAACCCGCAATCAGCCCCAGCATTTT; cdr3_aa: CASSERLTRNQPQHF